This T cell receptor (beta chain) was recorded in a study of T-cell reconstitution after alpha-beta-depleted transplantation in children. The CDR3 is 13 residues long. Trimming at V came to 0 bases and at J to 7 bases, leaving 3 bases not matched to a gene. Germline CDR1 and CDR2: LGHNA and YNFKEQ. Ten or more counts support this clonotype. Unique molecular identifiers tagged the TCRbeta library. TCRdb passed the PCR reads through MiXCR, listing each CDR3 protein once. The table includes a few hundred thousand distinct CDR3 sequences, 8% to 10% detected once. The chain carries TRBV4-2 and TRBJ2-7; 7 nucleotides agree with TRBD2. The sequencing used PBMCs from the stem cell graft donor, collected from the stem cell graft. The clonotype originates from a human donor who donated a stem cell graft to a child with acute lymphoblastic leukemia. CDR3 nucleotide sequence: TGTGCCAGCAGCCAAGATTATAGCGGGGAGCAGTACTTC. The encoded protein is CASSQDYSGEQYF.